The 23 T cell receptor beta chains reported below all come from one sample, sequenced in a study of T cell responses to AZD1222 COVID-19 vaccine. Using immunoSEQ multiplex PCR, the repertoire was profiled, and TCRdb retains in-frame clones only, with some absent. This table holds roughly 50,000 clones, approximately 83% found once. The specimen comprised peripheral blood, sampled 28 days after the second AZD1222 dose. The receptors shown here come from an adult who received the AZD1222 COVID-19 vaccine.

The chain employs TRBV4-1 and TRBJ1-1; D ambiguous. The CDR3 spans 13 residues. Trimming shortened V by 2 bases and J by 2 bases, and 6 bases separated the two germline ends. The germline V gene has CDR1 MGHRA and CDR2 YSYEKL. Written as DNA, the CDR3 is TGCGCCAGCAGCCAATTTGGTAACACTGAAGCTTTCTTT. As protein: CASSQFGNTEAFF.

The V gene is TRBV9, the J gene TRBJ2-1; D may be TRBD2 (6 bases). The CDR3 totals 16 residues. CDR1 is SGDLS, CDR2 YYNGEE, per germline. V was clipped by 1 base and J by 2 bases, with 13 bases between them. Here the CDR3 reads CASSVSRAGPYNEQFF. DNA for the CDR3: TGTGCCAGCAGCGTAAGTAGGGCGGGACCCTACAATGAGCAGTTCTTC.

CDR3 sequence: CASSLPAGTSNQETQYF. DNA for the CDR3: TGTGCCAGCAGTCTCCCGGCCGGGACTAGCAACCAAGAGACCCAGTACTTC. This chain links TRBV28 with TRBJ2-5; 9 nucleotides match TRBD2. CDR3 length equals 17 residues. V trimming: 5 bases; J trimming: 0 bases; junction bases outside the gene matches: 10. Germline CDR1 reads MDHEN; CDR2 reads SYDVKM.

This clone has just a few counts. This chain uses TRBV7-2 with TRBJ2-5; D is possibly TRBD2 (5 bases). Germline V gives CDR1 SGHTA, CDR2 FQGNSA. V lost 3 bases and J 5 bases, leaving 16 bases between the germline ends. This CDR3 contains 15 residues. The CDR3 region has the DNA TGTGCCAGCAGCTTGCTCGCCGCCGAGCGGGAGACCCAGTACTTC. It is translated as CASSLLAAERETQYF. The full variable domain, with the rest looked up from reference TRBV7-2 and TRBJ2-5, is GAGVSQSPSNKVTEKGKDVELRCDPISGHTALYWYRQSLGQGLEFLIYFQGNSAPDKSGLPSDRFSAERTGGSVSTLTIQRTQQEDSAVYLCASSLLAAERETQYFGPGTRLLVL.

V is TRBV29-1 and J is TRBJ1-4, with 9 bases identical to TRBD1. Germline CDR1 is SQVTM and CDR2 is ANQGSEA. CDR3 length: 14 residues. Trimming cost V 4 bases and J 7 bases; bases outside gene matches: 7. CDR3 DNA sequence: TGCAGCGTTGTGTTGACAGGGGGTAGTGAAAAACTGTTTTTT. Its translation is CSVVLTGGSEKLFF.

The chain carries TRBV12-3 or TRBV12-4 and TRBJ2-1; D gene unclear. V lost 9 bases to trimming and J lost 7 bases, with 16 bases between them. The CDR3 spans 13 residues. The CDR3 DNA follows: TGTGCCAGTCAAGGACCGTCCTTTAATGAGCAGTTCTTC. The encoded protein is CASQGPSFNEQFF.

V and J are TRBV3-1 (or the pseudogene TRBV3-2) and TRBJ2-1; D is unclear. The length of the CDR3 is 15 residues. V gave up 3 bases and J gave up 5 bases, with 14 bases separating them. Germline lookup yields CDR1 LGHDT and CDR2 YNNKEL (reference sequence). For the CDR3, the DNA is TGTGCCAGCAGCCAGGCGGCATTGTCGCACAATGAGCAGTTCTTC. Translated, it gives CASSQAALSHNEQFF.

This clone was seen only once. The chain uses TRBV19 and TRBJ2-3; no firm D call. The CDR3 has 14 amino acids. Trimming cost V 7 bases and J 0 bases, with 11 bases left between them. From germline, CDR1 is LNHDA and CDR2 SQIVND (reference sequence). The chain's CDR3 is CASIGRISTDTQYF. The CDR3 DNA reads TGTGCCAGTATTGGGCGGATTAGCACAGATACGCAGTATTTT.

V and J are TRBV28 and TRBJ2-2, with 16 positions matching TRBD2. Germline values: CDR1 MDHEN, CDR2 SYDVKM. V lost 7 bases, J lost 0 bases, and 5 bases stayed unmatched. This CDR3 is 18 amino acids long. The CDR3 DNA reads TGTGCCAGCATTCCGGGACTAGCGGGAGGGCCGAACACCGGGGAGCTGTTTTTT. Its translation is CASIPGLAGGPNTGELFF. Complete variable domain (other parts from reference TRBV28 and TRBJ2-2): DVKVTQSSRYLVKRTGEKVFLECVQDMDHENMFWYRQDPGLGLRLIYFSYDVKMKEKGDIPEGYSVSREKKERFSLILESASTNQTSMYLCASIPGLAGGPNTGELFFGEGSRLTVL.

This chain joins TRBV27 and TRBJ1-1, with D unresolved. The germline V gene has CDR1 MNHEY and CDR2 SMNVEV (reference sequence). V was clipped by 2 bases and J by 10 bases, with 11 bases between them. CDR3 length equals 12 residues. CDR3 nucleotide sequence: TGTGCCAGCAGTTTAGACGGTGGTATAGCTTTCTTT. Translating gives CASSLDGGIAFF.

The chain couples TRBV28 to TRBJ2-7; 8 bases match TRBD1. CDR3 length equals 14 residues. Trimming took 6 bases from V and 3 from J; bases not matched to a gene: 7. Germline V gives CDR1 MDHEN, CDR2 SYDVKM. DNA for the CDR3: TGTGCCAGCAGCACTGATGGACAGGGCTACGAGCAGTACTTC. It translates to CASSTDGQGYEQYF.

This clone was observed a handful of times. The chain employs TRBV29-1 and TRBJ2-7, with D unresolved. CDR1 is SQVTM and CDR2 is ANQGSEA in the germline V gene. The V and J ends lost 3 bases and 3 bases respectively, with 18 bases between them. This CDR3 has 15 residues. The CDR3: CSVDDLAGRGYEQYF. In DNA, the CDR3 is TGCAGCGTTGACGATTTGGCAGGCCGAGGCTACGAGCAGTACTTC.

The chain employs TRBV7-8 and TRBJ1-1, with 10 nucleotides matching TRBD1. The CDR3 runs 16 residues. V was clipped by 4 bases and J by 1 base; unmatched bases: 6. Germline values: CDR1 SGHVS, CDR2 FQNEAQ. The DNA of the CDR3 is TGTGCCAGCAGCTCCCGGGACAGGGGTTCGAACACTGAAGCTTTCTTT. The encoded protein is CASSSRDRGSNTEAFF.

This chain joins TRBV7-2 and TRBJ2-7, with 7 bases identical to TRBD1. The CDR3 has 15 amino acids. Germline V gene lookup returns CDR1 SGHTA and CDR2 FQGNSA. Germline trimming cut 1 base from V and 3 bases from J; bases unmatched to any gene: 6. CDR3 nucleotides: TGTGCCAGCAGCTTAGTAGGGACAGTGGGCTACGAGCAGTACTTC. Residues: CASSLVGTVGYEQYF.

This chain links TRBV28 with TRBJ2-1; 14 nucleotides match TRBD2. CDR3 length: 15 amino acids. Germline CDR1 is MDHEN and CDR2 is SYDVKM. The junction had 5 bases not matched to a gene; V was cut back by 4 bases and J by 9 bases. CDR3 sequence reads: CASSSGLAGVTEQFF. CDR3 nucleotide sequence: TGTGCCAGCAGTTCGGGACTAGCGGGAGTCACTGAGCAGTTCTTC.

This clone was detected a few times. The chain joins TRBV5-1 to TRBJ2-1; 8 bases fit TRBD2. Trimming took 0 bases from V and 3 from J; bases not matched to a gene: 5. This CDR3 region has 16 residues. Germline loops: CDR1 SGHRS, CDR2 YFSETQ. CDR3 amino acids: CASSLVTSAVYNEQFF. DNA of the CDR3: TGCGCCAGCAGCTTGGTGACTAGCGCCGTCTACAATGAGCAGTTCTTC.

The chain links TRBV10-1 to TRBJ2-1, with TRBD2 identical over 10 bases. CDR3 size: 20 residues. The germline gives CDR1 WNHNN, CDR2 SYGVQD (reference sequence). Trimming at V came to 2 bases and at J to 0 bases, leaving 13 bases not matched to a gene. CDR3 sequence: CASSESPGLAGEGSYNEQFF. The CDR3 DNA sequence: TGCGCCAGCAGTGAGAGCCCGGGGCTAGCGGGAGAAGGCTCCTACAATGAGCAGTTCTTC.

This clone showed up just once. This chain joins TRBV28 and TRBJ2-3; TRBD1 matches 8 bases. The CDR3 is made up of 15 amino acids. With V trimmed by 3 bases and J by 3 bases, 5 bases remained unmatched. In germline, CDR1 is MDHEN, CDR2 SYDVKM. This chain's CDR3 is CASSLGRQGTDTQYF. CDR3 nucleotides: TGTGCCAGCAGTTTGGGGCGACAGGGGACAGATACGCAGTATTTT.

The rearrangement links TRBV25-1 to TRBJ2-1; D is unresolved. The V gene's germline CDR1 is MGHDK and CDR2 SYGVNS. The CDR3 runs to 11 residues. V lost 0 bases and J 10 bases, leaving 4 bases between the germline ends. The CDR3 coding sequence is TGTGCCAGCAGTGAATACCGGGAGCAGTTCTTC. Amino acid sequence: CASSEYREQFF. Combining the CDR3 with reference TRBV25-1 and TRBJ2-1 gives the whole variable domain EADIYQTPRYLVIGTGKKITLECSQTMGHDKMYWYQQDPGMELHLIHYSYGVNSTEKGDLSSESTVSRIRTEHFPLTLESARPSHTSQYLCASSEYREQFFGPGTRLTVL.

The gene calls are TRBV2 and TRBJ2-5; 7 bases align to TRBD1. The CDR3 has 13 amino acids. In germline, CDR1 is SNHLY, CDR2 FYNNEI. Germline trimming cut 7 bases from V and 3 bases from J; bases unmatched to any gene: 5. In DNA form, the CDR3 reads TGTGCCAGCAAGGGGGACAGCGAAGAGACCCAGTACTTC. Protein: CASKGDSEETQYF.

The chain recombines TRBV28 with TRBJ2-1, with 10 nucleotides matching TRBD2. Germline CDR1 is MDHEN and CDR2 is SYDVKM. The CDR3 spans 15 residues. Trimming removed 2 bases from V and 8 bases from J; junction bases left unmatched: 6. The DNA of the CDR3 is TGTGCCAGCAGTTTAGCGGCTAGCGGGAGCCATGAGCAGTTCTTC. It translates to CASSLAASGSHEQFF.

DNA of the CDR3: TGTGCCAGCAGTCGCGGAAACACCATATATTTT. The encoded protein is CASSRGNTIYF. The chain employs TRBV28 and TRBJ1-3; D uncertain. Trimming shortened V by 5 bases and J by 4 bases, and 3 bases separated the two germline ends. There are 11 residues in the CDR3. CDR1 is MDHEN, CDR2 SYDVKM, per germline.

The chain is built from TRBV13 and TRBJ1-5; D call uncertain. Trimming removed 5 bases from V and 8 bases from J, with 19 bases in between. CDR3 length: 15 amino acids. In germline, CDR1 is PRHDT, CDR2 FYEKMQ (reference sequence). CDR3 in DNA: TGTGCCAGCAGCCGTAACGAAAGGGCTGGGGAGCCCCAGCATTTT. Translation: CASSRNERAGEPQHF.